This T cell receptor (beta chain) emerged from a study of blood T cells in healthy people across ages. Germline CDR1 and CDR2: SEHNR and FQNEAQ (reference sequence). V lost 3 bases, J lost 7 bases, and 9 bases lay in between. CDR3 length: 12 amino acids. PCR was performed a second time for about 7 to 11 cycles using a sample-barcoded 5' primer and a J-beta primer mix. TCRdb reprocessed the 5' RACE reads with MiXCR, giving one entry per CDR3 protein. Of 1.5 million to 2 million distinct CDR3 sequences listed, 28% are singletons. The receptor was derived from a woman aged 30 to 39 in good health. The chain carries TRBV7-9 and TRBJ1-1; D gene uncertain. Input material: blood. The CDR3 region has the DNA TGTGCCAGCAGCTTCCAGGAGCTTGAAGCTTTCTTT. Protein: CASSFQELEAFF.